A single sample gave rise to the 12 T cell receptor beta chains below, sequenced in a study of radiation and T cells in renal cell carcinoma. Generated by immunoSEQ multiplex PCR, the TCRdb table keeps only in-frame clones and is missing some. The sample has some 120,000 clones; over 75% are singletons. The sample's time point: blood 2 weeks post-SBRT. The treatment here: 15 Gy SBRT to primary tumor, nephrectomy 4 weeks later. Sample: blood, taken from a patient whose treatment included radiotherapy and nephrectomy. These receptors were obtained from a woman aged 55-70 years with renal cell carcinoma.

This chain connects TRBV7-9 to TRBJ1-2; no definite D call. This CDR3 comprises 13 residues. The germline gives CDR1 SEHNR, CDR2 FQNEAQ (reference sequence). V was cut by 2 bases and J by 8 bases, with 12 bases left in between. The CDR3 bases are TGTGCCAGCAGCTTAAGATCTGCTCGGGGCTACACCTTC. This encodes CASSLRSARGYTF.

The chain carries TRBV2 and TRBJ1-2; maybe TRBD1 (6 bases). V was cut by 4 bases and J by 2 bases, with 8 bases left in between. This CDR3 is built from 13 residues. In germline, CDR1 is SNHLY, CDR2 FYNNEI. DNA of the CDR3: TGTGCCAGCAGTGGGGACAAGAACTATGGCTACACCTTC. Translation gives CASSGDKNYGYTF.

V usage is TRBV6-5 and J usage is TRBJ2-7, with 7 bases aligning to TRBD1. J was trimmed by 12 bases and V by 4 bases; bases with no gene match: 12. The germline gives CDR1 MNHEY, CDR2 SVGAGI. This CDR3 comprises 13 residues. CDR3 sequence reads: CASSSSGTALWYF. CDR3 in DNA: TGTGCCAGCAGTTCCTCCGGGACAGCTCTTTGGTACTTC.

The chain couples TRBV5-1 to TRBJ2-3; the D gene is possibly TRBD2 (6 bases). V was trimmed by 0 bases and J by 5 bases, leaving 19 bases between them. This CDR3 is 17 amino acids long. Germline V gene data show CDR1 as SGHRS and CDR2 as YFSETQ. Here the CDR3 DNA reads TGCGCCAGCAGCTTGGTACTGGATAGCCTCGGGGGAGATACGCAGTATTTT. This codes for CASSLVLDSLGGDTQYF. Looking up the rest from reference TRBV5-1 and TRBJ2-3 gives the full variable domain: KAGVTQTPRYLIKTRGQQVTLSCSPISGHRSVSWYQQTPGQGLQFLFEYFSETQRNKGNFPGRFSGRQFSNSRSEMNVSTLELGDSALYLCASSLVLDSLGGDTQYFGPGTRLTVL.

CDR3 sequence: CASNPGTRNNEQFF. For the CDR3, the DNA is TGTGCCAGCAACCCCGGGACCAGAAACAATGAGCAGTTCTTC. V is TRBV6-5 and J is TRBJ2-1; D may be TRBD1 or TRBD2 (5 bases each). This CDR3 contains 14 residues. CDR1 MNHEY and CDR2 SVGAGI come from the germline V gene. V was clipped by 7 bases and J by 5 bases, with 15 bases between them.

This clone was recorded a few times. J is TRBJ1-5 and V is TRBV2; D is unresolved. Germline V gives CDR1 SNHLY, CDR2 FYNNEI. V lost 4 bases and J 5 bases, leaving 15 bases between the germline ends. The CDR3 is 15 amino acids. CDR3 nucleotides: TGTGCCAGCAGTGTGTGGTCAGTAGGAGATCAGCCCCAGCATTTT. This translates into CASSVWSVGDQPQHF.

This clone was counted only a few times. This chain uses TRBV27 with TRBJ2-2, with 11 bases aligning to TRBD2. CDR1 and CDR2 from the germline V gene are MNHEY and SMNVEV (reference sequence). Trimming took 6 bases from V and 5 from J; bases not matched to a gene: 5. The CDR3 totals 15 residues. This chain's CDR3 is CASRALAGGTGELFF. In DNA, the CDR3 is TGTGCCAGCAGAGCGCTAGCGGGGGGTACCGGGGAGCTGTTTTTT.

V usage is TRBV13 and J usage is TRBJ2-3; no reliable D call. Trimming removed 5 bases from V and 7 bases from J, with 13 bases in between. There are 13 residues in the CDR3. Germline CDR1 reads PRHDT; CDR2 reads FYEKMQ (reference sequence). CDR3 amino acids: CASSPPLAYTQYF. DNA of the CDR3: TGTGCCAGCAGCCCCCCATTAGCTTATACGCAGTATTTT.

The chain combines TRBV6-5 with TRBJ2-7, with 7 bases that match TRBD1. Per germline, CDR1 MNHEY and CDR2 SVGAGI. This CDR3 has 15 residues. The J segment lost 3 bases and the V segment lost 6 bases, leaving 11 bases of the junction unmatched. The CDR3 here is CASRPTGTAHYEQYF. The CDR3 DNA sequence: TGTGCCAGCAGGCCTACCGGGACAGCACACTACGAGCAGTACTTC.

This clone was recorded a few times. This chain uses TRBV19 with TRBJ1-5; D perhaps matches TRBD1 (5 bases). This CDR3 is built from 14 residues. Trimming took 3 bases from V and 8 from J, leaving 14 bases between them. CDR1 and CDR2 (germline): LNHDA, SQIVND (reference sequence). CDR3 bases: TGTGCCAGTAGTATCGGCAGGGCATATGAGCCCCAGCATTTT. Translation gives CASSIGRAYEPQHF.

The gene calls are TRBV7-2 and TRBJ1-5; TRBD1 matches at 11 bases. V lost 4 bases to trimming and J lost 2 bases; unmatched junction nucleotides: 4. Per germline, CDR1 SGHTA and CDR2 FQGNSA. The length of the CDR3 is 16 residues. The CDR3 DNA sequence: TGTGCCAGCAGCTGGACAGGGGGCATGGGCAATCAGCCCCAGCATTTT. This gives the protein CASSWTGGMGNQPQHF.

This clone showed up just a few times. The chain carries TRBV19 and TRBJ1-1; 7 positions agree with TRBD1. CDR1 and CDR2 (germline): LNHDA, SQIVND (reference sequence). This CDR3 region has 14 residues. Unmatched junction bases numbered 13, after V lost 10 bases and J lost 5 bases. The CDR3 DNA follows: TGTGCCACAGCACCACAGGGGATCGGGACTGAAGCTTTCTTT. Its protein product is CATAPQGIGTEAFF.